This TCR beta chain was documented in a study of blood T cell repertoires in COVID-19. Looking at the study overall: From T cells, B-cell-depleted T cells, or PBMCs came the material, which was cDNA or gDNA.

Per the original data handling: It was from reference gene primer amplification that nucleated cell counts were estimated. Assay used: immunoSEQ multiplex PCR; TCRdb lists only in-frame clones, some missing. V and J calls and clone size are as listed in that table; D and trimming were resolved from the DNA. Of over 200,000 clones listed, roughly 86% are singletons. Germline V gene data show CDR1 as LNHDA and CDR2 as SQIVND (reference sequence). This CDR3 spans 14 amino acids. Trimming took 1 base from V and 6 from J, leaving 12 bases between them. The receptor comes from a woman aged 55-70 years with acute or convalescent COVID-19. The chain carries TRBV19 and TRBJ1-1; no firm D call. Sequencing was performed on peripheral blood. The DNA for the CDR3 is TGTGCCAGTAGTATAGCGGGAAGAACTGCTGAAGCTTTCTTT. Its protein is CASSIAGRTAEAFF. Looking up the rest from reference TRBV19 and TRBJ1-1 gives the full variable domain: DGGITQSPKYLFRKEGQNVTLSCEQNLNHDAMYWYRQDPGQGLRLIYYSQIVNDFQKGDIAEGYSVSREKKESFPLTVTSAQKNPTAFYLCASSIAGRTAEAFFGQGTRLTVV.